This T cell receptor (beta chain) was captured by sequencing in a study of T cell responses to AZD1222 COVID-19 vaccine. Study results and caveats: Reportedly, nearly half of unique spike TCRs recognized epitopes outside B.1.351/B.1.1.7 mutations. It should be noted that donors were predominantly white British and more often female, and clonal diversity was possibly underestimated. Increased Spike-specific TCR breadth and depth were observed after two AZD1222 doses.

Trimming cost V 6 bases and J 0 bases, with 24 bases left between them. The CDR3 is 19 amino acids. Germline values: CDR1 KGHSH, CDR2 LQKENI. Remarks on this clone: The antigen is undetermined.

Method: immunoSEQ multiplex PCR; TCRdb's copy keeps in-frame clones and lacks some. Of 130,000 or so clones detected, around 90% appear once; the ten largest clones hold 1.5% to 2%. The genes are TRBV18 and TRBJ1-3; D may be TRBD1 (5 bases). This material consisted of peripheral blood, taken on day 0 of AZD1222 vaccination. This clonotype was sampled from an adult in good health. CDR3 sequence reads: CASSQDTGRMSSSGNTIYF. CDR3 nucleotide sequence: TGTGCCAGCTCGCAAGACACGGGACGGATGTCGAGCTCTGGAAACACCATATATTTT.